This T cell receptor (beta chain) originates from a study of blood T cell repertoires in COVID-19. At the level of the study: Sites across the United States, Italy and Spain contributed samples from acute and convalescent COVID-19.

This clone was detected only a few times. Trimming took 0 bases from V and 6 from J, leaving 15 bases between them. The length of the CDR3 is 16 residues. Germline assignment: CDR1 LNHDA and CDR2 SQIVND (reference sequence). TCRdb keeps only in-frame clones here, not all; method: immunoSEQ multiplex PCR. Of around 150,000 clones listed, around 93% are singletons. The chain joins TRBV19 to TRBJ1-5; weak D call: TRBD1 (5 bases). The source of this sequence is a woman between 50 and 59 years old with acute or convalescent COVID-19. What was sequenced was peripheral blood. This chain's CDR3 is CASSIDLGLGGQPQHF. The CDR3 DNA is TGTGCCAGTAGTATAGATTTGGGACTCGGGGGTCAGCCCCAGCATTTT.